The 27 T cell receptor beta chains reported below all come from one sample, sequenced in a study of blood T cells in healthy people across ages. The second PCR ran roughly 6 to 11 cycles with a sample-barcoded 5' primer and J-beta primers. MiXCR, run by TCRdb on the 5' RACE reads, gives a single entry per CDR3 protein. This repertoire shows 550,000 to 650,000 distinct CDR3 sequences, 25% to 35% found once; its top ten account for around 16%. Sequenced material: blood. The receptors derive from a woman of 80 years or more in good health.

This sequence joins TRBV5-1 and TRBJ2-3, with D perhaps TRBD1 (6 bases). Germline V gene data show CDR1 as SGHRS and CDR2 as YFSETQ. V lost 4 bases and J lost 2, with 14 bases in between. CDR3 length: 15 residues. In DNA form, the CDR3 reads TGCGCCAGCAGCGGTGGACAGCTAGACACAGATACGCAGTATTTT. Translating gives CASSGGQLDTDTQYF.

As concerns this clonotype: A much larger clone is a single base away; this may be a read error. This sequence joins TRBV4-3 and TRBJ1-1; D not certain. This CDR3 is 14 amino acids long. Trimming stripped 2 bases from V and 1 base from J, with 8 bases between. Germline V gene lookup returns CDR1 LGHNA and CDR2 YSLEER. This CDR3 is CASSQYPQNTEAFF. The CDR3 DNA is TGCGCCAGCAGCCAATATCCCCAGAACACTGAAGCTTTCTTT.

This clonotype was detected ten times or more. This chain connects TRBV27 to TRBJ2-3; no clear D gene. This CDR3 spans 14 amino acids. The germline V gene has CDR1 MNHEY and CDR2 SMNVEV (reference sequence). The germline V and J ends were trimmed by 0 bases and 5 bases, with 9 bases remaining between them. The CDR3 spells CASSLSGPQDTQYF. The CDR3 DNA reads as TGTGCCAGCAGTTTATCCGGGCCCCAAGATACGCAGTATTTT.

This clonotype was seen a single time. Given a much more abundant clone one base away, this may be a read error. Here the CDR3 DNA reads TGTGCCAGCAGTTCACACCAGGGGCACAATCAGCCCCAGCATTTT. Residues: CASSSHQGHNQPQHF. The chain links TRBV6-5 to TRBJ1-5, with D perhaps TRBD1 (6 bases). Germline values: CDR1 MNHEY, CDR2 SVGAGI. The CDR3 is 15 amino acids. V lost 4 bases and J 3 bases, leaving 13 bases between the germline ends.

Here the CDR3 DNA reads TGTGCCTGGAGTCAGGGGACGGGGGAGGAAAAACTGTTTTTT. Translation: CAWSQGTGEEKLFF. The V gene is TRBV30, the J gene TRBJ1-4; tentatively, D is TRBD1 (6 bases). The CDR3 is 14 residues long. Trimming stripped 2 bases from V and 8 bases from J, with 15 bases between. From germline, CDR1 is GTSNPN and CDR2 SVGIG (reference sequence).

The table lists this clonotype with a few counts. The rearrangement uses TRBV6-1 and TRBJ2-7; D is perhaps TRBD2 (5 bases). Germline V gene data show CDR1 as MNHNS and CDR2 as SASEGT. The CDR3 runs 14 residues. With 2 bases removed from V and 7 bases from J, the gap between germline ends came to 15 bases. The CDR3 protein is CASSESSGVREQYF. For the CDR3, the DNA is TGTGCCAGCAGTGAATCCTCCGGGGTCCGGGAGCAGTACTTC.

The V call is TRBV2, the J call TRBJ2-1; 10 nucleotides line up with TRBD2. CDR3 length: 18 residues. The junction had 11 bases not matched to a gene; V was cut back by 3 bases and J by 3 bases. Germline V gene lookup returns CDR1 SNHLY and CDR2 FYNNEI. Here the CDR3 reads CASSERSPGLANYNEQFF. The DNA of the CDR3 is TGTGCCAGCAGTGAGAGGTCCCCGGGACTAGCGAACTACAATGAGCAGTTCTTC.

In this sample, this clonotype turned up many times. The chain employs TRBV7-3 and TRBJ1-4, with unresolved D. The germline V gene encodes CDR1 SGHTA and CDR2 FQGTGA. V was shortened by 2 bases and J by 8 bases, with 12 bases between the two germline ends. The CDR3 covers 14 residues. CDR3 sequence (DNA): TGTGCCAGCAGCTTAGGCGCAGGCGGGGAAAAACTGTTTTTT. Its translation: CASSLGAGGEKLFF. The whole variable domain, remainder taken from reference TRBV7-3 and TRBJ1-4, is GAGVSQTPSNKVTEKGKYVELRCDPISGHTALYWYRQSLGQGPEFLIYFQGTGAADDSGLPNDRFFAVRPEGSVSTLKIQRTERGDSAVYLCASSLGAGGEKLFFGSGTQLSVL.

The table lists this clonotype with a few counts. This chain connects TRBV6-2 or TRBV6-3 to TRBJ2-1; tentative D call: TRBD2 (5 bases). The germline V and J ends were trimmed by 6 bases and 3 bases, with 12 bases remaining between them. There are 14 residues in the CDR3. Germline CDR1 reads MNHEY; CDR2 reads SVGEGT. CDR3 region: CASRSGRGYNEQFF. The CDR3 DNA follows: TGTGCCAGCAGAAGCGGACGGGGCTACAATGAGCAGTTCTTC.

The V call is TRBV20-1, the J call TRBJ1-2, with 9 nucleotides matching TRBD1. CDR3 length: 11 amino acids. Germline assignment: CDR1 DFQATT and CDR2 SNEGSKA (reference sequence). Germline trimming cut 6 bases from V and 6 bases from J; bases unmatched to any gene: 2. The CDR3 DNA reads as TGCAGTGCCACAGGGGGCGATGGCTACACCTTC. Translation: CSATGGDGYTF.

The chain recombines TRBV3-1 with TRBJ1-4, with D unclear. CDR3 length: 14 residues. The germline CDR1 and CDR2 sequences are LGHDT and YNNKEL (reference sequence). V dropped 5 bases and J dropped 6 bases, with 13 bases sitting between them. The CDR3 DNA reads TGTGCCAGCAGCGGTCAGAGTGCGGATGAAAAACTGTTTTTT. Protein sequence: CASSGQSADEKLFF.

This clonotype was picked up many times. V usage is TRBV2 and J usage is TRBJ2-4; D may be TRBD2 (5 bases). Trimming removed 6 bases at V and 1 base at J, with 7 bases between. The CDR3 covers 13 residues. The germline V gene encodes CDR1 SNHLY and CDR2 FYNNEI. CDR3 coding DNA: TGTGCCAGCAGAGAGCGGGCCAAAAACATTCAGTACTTC. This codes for CASRERAKNIQYF. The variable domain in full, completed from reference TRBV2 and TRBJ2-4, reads EPEVTQTPSHQVTQMGQEVILRCVPISNHLYFYWYRQILGQKVEFLVSFYNNEISEKSEIFDDQFSVERPDGSNFTLKIRSTKLEDSAMYFCASRERAKNIQYFGAGTRLSVL.

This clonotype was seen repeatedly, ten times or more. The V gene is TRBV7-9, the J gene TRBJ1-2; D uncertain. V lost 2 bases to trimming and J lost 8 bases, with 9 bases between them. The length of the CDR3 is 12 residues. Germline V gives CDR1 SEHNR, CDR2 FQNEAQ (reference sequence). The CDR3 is CASSLLEAGYTF. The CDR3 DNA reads TGTGCCAGCAGCTTATTAGAGGCCGGCTACACCTTC.

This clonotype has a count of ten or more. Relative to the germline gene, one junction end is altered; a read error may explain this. CDR3 bases: TGTGCCAGCTCACCCCCTGGGGGGGAGCGGTTCTTC. It specifies CASSPPGGERFF. The chain has TRBV18 and TRBJ2-1; 7 bases are a match to TRBD2. The germline CDR1 and CDR2 sequences are KGHSH and LQKENI. CDR3 length: 12 residues.

DNA of the CDR3: TGCGCCAGCAGCCTGACAGGGCTCAATAACTATGGCTACACCTTC. Encoded protein: CASSLTGLNNYGYTF. The chain couples TRBV5-1 to TRBJ1-2; 7 bases map to TRBD1. Germline values: CDR1 SGHRS, CDR2 YFSETQ. Unmatched junction bases numbered 7, after V lost 4 bases and J lost 1 base. The CDR3 extends over 15 amino acids.

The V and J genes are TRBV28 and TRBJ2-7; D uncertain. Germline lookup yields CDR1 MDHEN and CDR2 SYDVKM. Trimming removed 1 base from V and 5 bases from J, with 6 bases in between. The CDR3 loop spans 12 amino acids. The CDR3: CASSLFINEQYF. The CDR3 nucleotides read TGTGCCAGCAGTTTATTTATCAACGAGCAGTACTTC.

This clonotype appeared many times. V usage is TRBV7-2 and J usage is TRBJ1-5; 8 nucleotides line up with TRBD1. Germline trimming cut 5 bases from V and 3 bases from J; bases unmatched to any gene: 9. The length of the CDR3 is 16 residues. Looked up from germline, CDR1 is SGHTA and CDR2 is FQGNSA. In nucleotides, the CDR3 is TGTGCCAGCAGCCCAGAAGGACAGGGTTTCAATCAGCCCCAGCATTTT. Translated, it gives CASSPEGQGFNQPQHF.

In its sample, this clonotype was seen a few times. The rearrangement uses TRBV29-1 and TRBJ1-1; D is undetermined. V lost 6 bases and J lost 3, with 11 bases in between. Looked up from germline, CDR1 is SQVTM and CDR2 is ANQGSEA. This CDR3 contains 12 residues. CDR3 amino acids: CSVQTSHTEAFF. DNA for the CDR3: TGCAGCGTCCAGACGTCCCACACTGAAGCTTTCTTT.

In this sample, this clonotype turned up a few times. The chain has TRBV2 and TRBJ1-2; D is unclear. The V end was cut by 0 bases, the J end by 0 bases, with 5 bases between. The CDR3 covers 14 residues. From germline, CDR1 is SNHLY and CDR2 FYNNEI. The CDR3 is CASSEASANYGYTF. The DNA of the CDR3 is TGTGCCAGCAGTGAAGCCTCCGCTAACTATGGCTACACCTTC.

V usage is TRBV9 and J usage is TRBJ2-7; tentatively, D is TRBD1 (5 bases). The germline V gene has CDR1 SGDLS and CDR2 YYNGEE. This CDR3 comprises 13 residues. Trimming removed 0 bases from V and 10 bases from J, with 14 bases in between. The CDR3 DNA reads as TGTGCCAGCAGCGTAGAGTCCGTGGGGCACCAGTACTTC. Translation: CASSVESVGHQYF.

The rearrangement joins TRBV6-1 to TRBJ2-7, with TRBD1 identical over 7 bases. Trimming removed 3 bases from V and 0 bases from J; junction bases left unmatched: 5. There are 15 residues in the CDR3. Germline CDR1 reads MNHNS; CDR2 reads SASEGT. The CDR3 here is CASSEWDRRSYEQYF. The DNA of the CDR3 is TGTGCCAGCAGTGAGTGGGACAGACGCTCCTACGAGCAGTACTTC.

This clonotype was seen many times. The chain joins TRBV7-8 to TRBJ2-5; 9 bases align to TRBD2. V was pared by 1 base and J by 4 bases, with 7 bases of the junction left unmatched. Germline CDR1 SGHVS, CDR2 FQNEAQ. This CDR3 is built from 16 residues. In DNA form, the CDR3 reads TGTGCCAGCAGCTTAGGTCCAGCGGGGGGCATAGAGACCCAGTACTTC. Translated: CASSLGPAGGIETQYF.

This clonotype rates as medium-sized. CDR3 in DNA: TGTGCCAGCAGTTACGCCGACGAGCAGTACTTC. It is translated as CASSYADEQYF. The V gene is TRBV6-5, the J gene TRBJ2-7; D gene unclear. Trimming removed 2 bases from V and 5 bases from J, with 4 bases in between. Germline V gene data show CDR1 as MNHEY and CDR2 as SVGAGI. The CDR3 is made up of 11 amino acids.

The CDR3 coding sequence is TGTGCCAGCAGTCCCCAACAGGGCCGGTATGGCTACACCTTC. Protein product: CASSPQQGRYGYTF. J is TRBJ1-2 and V is TRBV12-3 or TRBV12-4; tentative D call: TRBD1 (6 bases). The ends were cut back, 5 bases at V and 5 bases at J, with 15 bases in the middle. The CDR3 has 14 residues.

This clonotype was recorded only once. CDR3 DNA sequence: TGCAGTGCTAGAGAAACTAAATATCAGCCCCAGCATTTT. It codes for CSARETKYQPQHF. V usage is TRBV20-1 and J usage is TRBJ1-5; D is unclear. Trimming removed 0 bases at V and 5 bases at J, with 8 bases between. Germline V gene lookup returns CDR1 DFQATT and CDR2 SNEGSKA (reference sequence). The CDR3 covers 13 residues.

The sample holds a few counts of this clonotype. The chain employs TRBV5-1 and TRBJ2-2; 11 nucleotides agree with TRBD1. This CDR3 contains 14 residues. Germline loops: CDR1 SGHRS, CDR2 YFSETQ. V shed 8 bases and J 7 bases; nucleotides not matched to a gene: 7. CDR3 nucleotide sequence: TGCGCCAGTCAAGGACAGGGGGCTTTCGGGGAGCTGTTTTTT. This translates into CASQGQGAFGELFF.

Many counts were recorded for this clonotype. This CDR3 is CASSLDRAVAGELFF. The CDR3, as DNA: TGCGCCAGCAGCTTGGACAGGGCGGTTGCCGGGGAGCTGTTTTTT. This sequence joins TRBV5-1 and TRBJ2-2; tentative D call: TRBD1 (6 bases). The germline CDR1 and CDR2 sequences are SGHRS and YFSETQ. V gave up 0 bases and J gave up 6 bases, with 12 bases separating them. This CDR3 is built from 15 residues.